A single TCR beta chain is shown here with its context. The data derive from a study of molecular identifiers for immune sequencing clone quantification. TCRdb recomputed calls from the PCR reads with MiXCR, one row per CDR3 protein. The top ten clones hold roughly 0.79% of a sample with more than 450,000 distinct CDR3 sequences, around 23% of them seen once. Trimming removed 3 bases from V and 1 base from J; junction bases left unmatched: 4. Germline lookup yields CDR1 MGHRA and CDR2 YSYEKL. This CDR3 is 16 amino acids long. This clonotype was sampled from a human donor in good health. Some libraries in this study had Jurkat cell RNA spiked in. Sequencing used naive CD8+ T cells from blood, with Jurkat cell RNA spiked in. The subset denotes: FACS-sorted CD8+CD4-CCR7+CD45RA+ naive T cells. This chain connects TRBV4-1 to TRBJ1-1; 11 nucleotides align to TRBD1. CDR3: CASSHGQGAGNTEAFF. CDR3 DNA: TGCGCCAGCAGCCACGGACAGGGGGCCGGGAACACTGAAGCTTTCTTT.